One sample yielded the 17 T cell receptor beta chains listed below, sequenced in a study of regulatory T cells in long-lasting Graves disease. Time point described: newly diagnosed GD, antithyroid drugs for less than 3 months. Preparation of the TCR library used RNA extracted from PBMCs. Combining iRepertoire HTBI primers with Arm-PCR of CDR3 regions, the authors built TCR beta libraries. TCRdb re-called the multiplex PCR reads through MiXCR, storing one row per CDR3 protein. The data hold 400,000 to 500,000 distinct CDR3 sequences, with 15% observed a single time. The same data also contributed to another study, on T cells in Graves' hyperthyroidism and ophthalmopathy.

The input for sequencing was peripheral blood mononuclear cells (PBMCs), taken at new diagnosis, from a patient treated with antithyroid drugs. The receptors come from a woman aged 25 to 39 with Graves disease.

This chain uses TRBV12-3 or TRBV12-4 with TRBJ2-5; a weak D match, TRBD1 (5 bases). Trimming stripped 6 bases from V and 7 bases from J, with 21 bases between. This CDR3 is built from 15 residues. The CDR3 sequence is CASRVNGAAIGTQYF. The DNA of the CDR3 is TGTGCCAGCAGGGTCAATGGGGCTGCTATAGGGACCCAGTACTTC.

This clonotype has at least ten counts. The rearrangement links TRBV3-1 to TRBJ2-7, with D unresolved. V was cut by 1 base and J by 6 bases, with 10 bases left in between. The CDR3 spans 13 residues. The germline gives CDR1 LGHDT, CDR2 YNNKEL (reference sequence). CDR3 region: CASSQVRAGEQYF. Here the CDR3 DNA reads TGTGCCAGCAGCCAAGTGCGCGCCGGCGAGCAGTACTTC.

This clonotype was counted many times. The chain combines TRBV7-3 with TRBJ2-1; 8 bases fit TRBD2. The germline gives CDR1 SGHTA, CDR2 FQGTGA. This CDR3 contains 16 residues. Losses at the gene ends were 5 bases for V and 3 bases for J; bases not matched to a gene: 9. CDR3: CASSLRAGGYYNEQFF. As DNA, the CDR3 is TGTGCCAGCAGCCTGCGGGCGGGGGGATACTACAATGAGCAGTTCTTC.

A few counts support this clonotype. This CDR3 is CASSTTSGNEQFF. CDR3 nucleotide sequence: TGTGCCAGTAGTACGACTAGCGGGAATGAGCAGTTCTTC. V is TRBV19 and J is TRBJ2-1; 10 bases agree with TRBD2. V was clipped by 4 bases and J by 7 bases; unmatched bases: 1. Germline V gene sequence: CDR1 LNHDA, CDR2 SQIVND (reference sequence). There are 13 residues in the CDR3.

This clonotype was picked up many times. This chain uses TRBV5-4 with TRBJ1-2; no clear D gene. Trimming took off 0 bases at V and 2 bases at J, with 14 bases between the two ends. The CDR3 sequence is 16 residues long. Looked up from germline, CDR1 is SGHNT and CDR2 is YYREEE (reference sequence). DNA of the CDR3: TGTGCCAGCAGCTTGGCACTTTCCACTCCCAACTATGGCTACACCTTC. This translates into CASSLALSTPNYGYTF.

The rearrangement joins TRBV20-1 to TRBJ1-5, with D possibly TRBD1 on 5 matching bases. CDR1 and CDR2 from the germline V gene are DFQATT and SNEGSKA (reference sequence). The CDR3 runs to 14 residues. Trimming stripped 0 bases from V and 2 bases from J, with 8 bases between. Here the CDR3 DNA reads TGCAGTGCTAGAGATCGGGGGGGCAATCAGCCCCAGCATTTT. Residues: CSARDRGGNQPQHF.

The chain couples TRBV2 to TRBJ2-7, with D possibly being TRBD2 (5 bases). The V and J ends lost 4 bases and 3 bases respectively, with 13 bases between them. Germline lookup yields CDR1 SNHLY and CDR2 FYNNEI. The CDR3 covers 14 residues. CDR3 in DNA: TGTGCCAGCAGTGCCGGGAATGGATACTACGAGCAGTACTTC. This translates into CASSAGNGYYEQYF.

This clonotype has a count of ten or more. The chain combines TRBV12-3 or TRBV12-4 with TRBJ2-1; TRBD2 matches 12 bases. V lost 10 bases to trimming and J lost 8 bases; unmatched junction nucleotides: 9. CDR3 size: 14 residues. The CDR3 loop is CAIQTSGSWDEQFF. The CDR3 DNA is TGTGCCATCCAGACTAGCGGGAGTTGGGATGAGCAGTTCTTC.

This clonotype was seen more than once but under ten times. The chain uses TRBV13 and TRBJ2-1, with 15 bases fitting TRBD2. V gave up 1 base and J gave up 7 bases; unmatched junction bases: 2. The CDR3 is 16 residues long. Germline CDR1 is PRHDT and CDR2 is FYEKMQ (reference sequence). CDR3 sequence: CASSLEGTSGRNEQFF. Written as DNA, the CDR3 is TGTGCCAGCAGCTTAGAGGGGACTAGCGGGAGGAATGAGCAGTTCTTC. The full variable domain, completed using reference TRBV13 and TRBJ2-1, is AAGVIQSPRHLIKEKRETATLKCYPIPRHDTVYWYQQGPGQDPQFLISFYEKMQSDKGSIPDRFSAQQFSDYHSELNMSSLELGDSALYFCASSLEGTSGRNEQFFGPGTRLTVL.

Ten or more counts support this clonotype. The chain has TRBV29-1 and TRBJ2-7; no reliable D call. Germline-derived CDR1 and CDR2 are SQVTM and ANQGSEA. V dropped 7 bases and J dropped 2 bases, with 12 bases sitting between them. CDR3 length: 12 amino acids. In DNA form, the CDR3 reads TGCAGCGCAGAGGAAGGGACCTACGAGCAGTACTTC. Translation gives CSAEEGTYEQYF.

This clonotype was seen many times. This chain uses TRBV5-1 with TRBJ1-4, with TRBD1 as a possible D gene (5 bases). The CDR3 runs to 16 residues. V was pared by 2 bases and J by 3 bases, with 14 bases between. Per the germline V gene, CDR1 is SGHRS and CDR2 is YFSETQ. The CDR3 sequence is CASSFGRQSANEKLFF. CDR3 DNA: TGCGCCAGCAGCTTCGGGAGACAGTCGGCTAATGAAAAACTGTTTTTT.

Many counts were recorded for this clonotype. This chain links TRBV20-1 with TRBJ1-6, with TRBD1 matching over 7 bases. Germline lookup yields CDR1 DFQATT and CDR2 SNEGSKA (reference sequence). The CDR3 extends over 14 amino acids. Unmatched junction bases numbered 7, after V lost 4 bases and J lost 7 bases. In nucleotides, the CDR3 is TGCAGTGCTACCAAGGGGGCGGAAAATTCACCCCTCCACTTT. It yields the protein CSATKGAENSPLHF.

Concerning this clonotype: A single base is all that separates this from a far larger clone, so a read error is likely. V and J are TRBV7-9 and TRBJ1-1, with D maybe TRBD1 (6 bases). Germline V gene lookup returns CDR1 SEHNR and CDR2 FQNEAQ (reference sequence). This CDR3 is 15 amino acids long. The CDR3 DNA reads TGTGCCAGCTCCCCGACGGGACACAAAAACACTGAAGCTCTCTTT. Protein product: CASSPTGHKNTEALF.

There are a few counts of this clonotype. This chain links TRBV7-9 with TRBJ1-4; D gene uncertain. From germline, CDR1 is SEHNR and CDR2 FQNEAQ (reference sequence). Deletions cut 5 bases from V and 0 bases from J, with 7 bases between. This CDR3 is 14 amino acids long. In DNA form, the CDR3 reads TGTGCCAGCAGCCCGGGAACAACTAATGAAAAACTGTTTTTT. Encoded protein: CASSPGTTNEKLFF.

This clonotype was counted ten times or more. This chain joins TRBV28 and TRBJ2-7; 12 bases line up with TRBD2. J lost 7 bases, V lost 2 bases, and 15 bases had no gene match. The V gene's germline CDR1 is MDHEN and CDR2 SYDVKM. CDR3 length: 18 residues. The CDR3 spells CASSLGRTSGIAAREQYF. The DNA for the CDR3 is TGTGCCAGCAGTTTAGGCAGGACTAGCGGGATCGCGGCTAGAGAGCAGTACTTC.

This chain joins TRBV19 and TRBJ2-7; TRBD2 is a possible D gene (6 bases). Trimming left V 8 bases short and J 1 base short, with 18 bases between. From germline, CDR1 is LNHDA and CDR2 SQIVND (reference sequence). The CDR3 extends over 15 amino acids. CDR3 nucleotide sequence: TGTGCCAGTCGAGTTACCGGGGGAAAATCCTACGAGCAGTACTTC. It is translated as CASRVTGGKSYEQYF.

This clonotype was seen ten or more times. The chain uses TRBV7-9 and TRBJ1-2; weak D call: TRBD1 (6 bases). The CDR3 length is 14 residues. Germline V CDR1 and CDR2: SEHNR, FQNEAQ (reference sequence). Between the trimmed V and J ends, which lost 1 base and 2 bases, there was a span of 8 bases. The CDR3 region is CASSLGTENYGYTF. Written as DNA, the CDR3 is TGTGCCAGCAGCTTAGGGACAGAGAACTATGGCTACACCTTC.